This T cell receptor beta chain originates from a study of early T cells in non-severe SARS-CoV-2 infection. Study overall: Unsorted whole blood bulk RNA was sequenced, with unpaired chains.

Molecules of cDNA were individually given unique molecular identifiers that were attached to them. TCRdb passed the 5' RACE reads through MiXCR, listing each CDR3 protein once. The top ten hold less than 3.5% of the sample, which has around 60,000 distinct CDR3 sequences, around 11% seen once. V gave up 2 bases and J gave up 14 bases, with 6 bases separating them. There are 9 residues in the CDR3. The V gene's germline CDR1 is SGHAT and CDR2 FQNNGV. Study-wide results and caveats: The matching step, a VDJdb search, favored anti-spike CD8 responses and missed private and CD4 specificities.

This clonotype has just a few counts. Its antigen is undetermined. This clonotype originated in an adult who was a healthcare worker with PCR-confirmed SARS-CoV-2 infection or an uninfected control (not recorded which). Here the sequenced sample was whole blood, taken at baseline. The chain employs TRBV11-2 and TRBJ1-1; tentative D call: TRBD1 (6 bases). The CDR3 DNA reads as TGTGCCAGCAGCTTAAGGGGGTTCTTT. Protein: CASSLRGFF.